This T cell receptor beta chain came from a study of T cells in localized non-small cell lung cancer (TCRdb year 2020). General notes on the study: Comparing tumors with uninvolved tumor-adjacent lungs, the study looked at the T cell repertoires of a few hundred patients with early-stage NSCLC. The cohort comprised 200 to 300 treatment-naïve NSCLC patients with resected, localized lung tumors. NSCLC patients had a mean age of around 66 years, and around 130 were male and over 85 female.

What the research found in general, with its limitations: Of the top 100 tumor clones, a median of 57 were detected in paired uninvolved adjacent lung; approximately 30 were also among that lung's top 100. Longer overall survival was associated with higher T cell density in blood, whereas shorter survival was associated with higher clonality in adjacent lung. Uninvolved tumor-adjacent lung showed the highest T cell clonality, higher than tumor, which suggests more focused antigenic responses in the uninvolved tumor-adjacent lung. Because multi-region tumor sequencing was not performed, intratumor heterogeneity could not be ruled out. Because of the exploratory design, TCR variables were selected using unadjusted p-values without false-discovery rate correction.

The immunoSEQ Assay was used to sequence TCR beta CDR3 regions from DNA. As for the authors' bioinformatics: T cell density was computed as TCR beta template counts normalized to usable DNA estimated by amplifying housekeeping genes. The preseqR package was used to estimate richness by extrapolating to 400,000 templates for PBMC samples and to 120,000 templates for tissue samples. Clonality was defined as one minus Pielou's evenness. To identify tissue-enriched TCRs, differential abundance testing was run on productive amino-acid clonotypes with a minimum total count of 5 and an alpha of 0.1. The Jaccard Index and the Morisita Overlap Index were used to quantify repertoire overlap between compartments. TCR beta CDR3s were clustered by GLIPH together with public tetramer-defined viral CDR3s, and at least three viral sequences plus V-gene enrichment were required for viral motifs. Sourced from immuneACCESS, this table was stored by TCRdb with only in-frame sequences that have V and J called. A share of the clones is absent; for the studies checked, an unresolved V gene accounts for under half, and the remainder has no known explanation. The V and J calls and clone size were taken over from that table, and D and trimming were inferred from the DNA. The sample profile shows roughly 72,000 clones; 80% of them were found once. 9.5% of the sample is held by the ten biggest clonotypes.

At diagnosis, peripheral blood, uninvolved tumor-adjacent lung and tumor were collected and were preserved as a mix of fresh-frozen and FFPE material. Blood samples were analyzed as peripheral blood mononuclear cells for TCR repertoire profiling. For this clone: This receptor's antigen is unknown. Base qualities are not at hand, and no much larger clone is one base apart.

The sample in question was peripheral blood, obtained before any cancer treatment. The TCR sequence derives from a female donor at least 60 years old with stage I lung adenocarcinoma.

CDR3 protein: CASSLMGRRSGSRTDTQYF. The nucleotides are TGTGCCAGCAGCCTCATGGGCCGCCGAAGCGGGAGTCGCACAGATACGCAGTATTTT. The sequence links TRBV5-6 to TRBJ2-3, and 8 junction bases match TRBD2. CDR1 and CDR2 are drawn from the germline V gene: SGHDT, YYEEEE. The CDR3 runs 19 amino acids, cysteine and phenylalanine included. CDR3 DNA only is kept here, 57 bases in frame from base 1. The junction shows trimming of 4 bases on V and 1 base on J, and the gene matches do not reach 17 bases of it.